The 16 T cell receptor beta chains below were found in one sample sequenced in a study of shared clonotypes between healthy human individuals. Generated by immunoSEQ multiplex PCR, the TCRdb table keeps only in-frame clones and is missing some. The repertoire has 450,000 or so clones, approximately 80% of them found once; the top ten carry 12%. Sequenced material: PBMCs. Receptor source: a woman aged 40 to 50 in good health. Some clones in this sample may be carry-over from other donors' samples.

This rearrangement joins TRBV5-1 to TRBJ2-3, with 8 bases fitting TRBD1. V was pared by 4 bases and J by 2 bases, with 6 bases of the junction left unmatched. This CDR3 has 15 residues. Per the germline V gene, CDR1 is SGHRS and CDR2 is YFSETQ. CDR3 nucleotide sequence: TGCGCCAGCAGCAGACAGGGGATTCTCACAGATACGCAGTATTTT. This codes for CASSRQGILTDTQYF. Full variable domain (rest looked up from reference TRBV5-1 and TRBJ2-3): KAGVTQTPRYLIKTRGQQVTLSCSPISGHRSVSWYQQTPGQGLQFLFEYFSETQRNKGNFPGRFSGRQFSNSRSEMNVSTLELGDSALYLCASSRQGILTDTQYFGPGTRLTVL.

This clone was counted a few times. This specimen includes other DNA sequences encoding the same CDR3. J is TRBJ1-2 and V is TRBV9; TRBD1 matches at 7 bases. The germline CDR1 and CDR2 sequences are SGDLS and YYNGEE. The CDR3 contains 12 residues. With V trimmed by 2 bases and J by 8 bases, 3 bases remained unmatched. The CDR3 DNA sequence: TGTGCCAGCAGCGTTGACAGGGACGGCTACACCTTC. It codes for CASSVDRDGYTF.

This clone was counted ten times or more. Here the CDR3 reads CASSWTSGRAESYNEQFF. The CDR3 region has the DNA TGTGCCAGCAGTTGGACTAGCGGGAGGGCAGAATCCTACAATGAGCAGTTCTTC. The V call is TRBV27, the J call TRBJ2-1; 15 bases are a match to TRBD2. Germline V lookup: CDR1 MNHEY, CDR2 SMNVEV (reference sequence). The CDR3 consists of 18 residues. The V segment lost 4 bases and the J segment 1 base; nucleotides outside the gene matches: 5.

The CDR3 spells CASFPPGSPYEQYF. In DNA form, the CDR3 reads TGTGCCAGCTTCCCGCCAGGGAGTCCCTACGAGCAGTACTTC. The rearrangement joins TRBV27 to TRBJ2-7; D assignment may be TRBD1 or TRBD2 (5 bases each). Germline V CDR1 and CDR2: MNHEY, SMNVEV (reference sequence). Trimming cost V 8 bases and J 2 bases, with 16 bases left between them. The CDR3 loop spans 14 amino acids.

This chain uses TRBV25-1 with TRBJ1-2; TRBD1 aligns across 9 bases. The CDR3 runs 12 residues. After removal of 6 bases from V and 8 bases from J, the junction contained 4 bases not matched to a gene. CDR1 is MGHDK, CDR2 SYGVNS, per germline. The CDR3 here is CASRDRGSGYTF. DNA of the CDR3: TGTGCCAGCAGAGACAGGGGGAGCGGCTACACCTTC.

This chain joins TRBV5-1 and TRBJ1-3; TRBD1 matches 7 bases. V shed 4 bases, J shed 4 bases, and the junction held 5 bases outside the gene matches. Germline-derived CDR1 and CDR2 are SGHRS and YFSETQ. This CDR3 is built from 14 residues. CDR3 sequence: CASSPTGVGNTIYF. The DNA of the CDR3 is TGCGCCAGCAGCCCTACAGGGGTCGGAAACACCATATATTTT.

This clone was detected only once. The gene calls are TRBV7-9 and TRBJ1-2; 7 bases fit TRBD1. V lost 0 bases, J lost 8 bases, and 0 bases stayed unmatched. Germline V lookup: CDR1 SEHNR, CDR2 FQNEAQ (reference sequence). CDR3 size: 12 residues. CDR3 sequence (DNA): TGTGCCAGCAGCTTAGCAGGGGGCGGCTACACCTTC. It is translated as CASSLAGGGYTF. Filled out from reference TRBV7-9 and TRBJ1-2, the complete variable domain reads DTGVSQNPRHKITKRGQNVTFRCDPISEHNRLYWYRQTLGQGPEFLTYFQNEAQLEKSRLLSDRFSAERPKGSFSTLEIQRTEQGDSAMYLCASSLAGGGYTFGSGTRLTVV.

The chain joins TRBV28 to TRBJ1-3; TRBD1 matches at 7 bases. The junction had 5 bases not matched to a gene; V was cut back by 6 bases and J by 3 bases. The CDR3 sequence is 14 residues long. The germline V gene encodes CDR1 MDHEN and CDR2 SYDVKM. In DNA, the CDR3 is TGTGCCAGCAGGCCTCACAGGGGTGGAAACACCATATATTTT. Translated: CASRPHRGGNTIYF. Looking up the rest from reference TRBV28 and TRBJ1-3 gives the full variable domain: DVKVTQSSRYLVKRTGEKVFLECVQDMDHENMFWYRQDPGLGLRLIYFSYDVKMKEKGDIPEGYSVSREKKERFSLILESASTNQTSMYLCASRPHRGGNTIYFGEGSWLTVV.

This chain's CDR3 is CASSFGSGEFYEQYF. In DNA, the CDR3 is TGTGCCAGCAGCTTTGGTAGCGGGGAGTTCTACGAGCAGTACTTC. The chain joins TRBV5-4 to TRBJ2-7; 8 nucleotides match TRBD2. Germline CDR1 SGHNT, CDR2 YYREEE (reference sequence). CDR3 length equals 15 residues. Trimming cost V 2 bases and J 3 bases; bases outside gene matches: 7.

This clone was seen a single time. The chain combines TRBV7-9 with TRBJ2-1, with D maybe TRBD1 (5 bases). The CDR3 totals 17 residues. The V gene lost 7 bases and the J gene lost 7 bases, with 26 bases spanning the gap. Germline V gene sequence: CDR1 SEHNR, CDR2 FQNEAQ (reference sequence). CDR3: CASTLKPRGSAGNEQFF. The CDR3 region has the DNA TGTGCCAGCACCCTAAAGCCAAGGGGCTCAGCAGGGAATGAGCAGTTCTTC.

This chain's CDR3 is CASSVDPESGETQYF. CDR3 sequence (DNA): TGTGCCAGCAGCGTAGACCCGGAATCAGGGGAGACCCAGTACTTC. The chain recombines TRBV9 with TRBJ2-5; the D gene is possibly TRBD1 (5 bases). Per germline, CDR1 SGDLS and CDR2 YYNGEE. The CDR3 sequence is 15 residues long. V lost 0 bases, J lost 5 bases, and 14 bases lay in between.

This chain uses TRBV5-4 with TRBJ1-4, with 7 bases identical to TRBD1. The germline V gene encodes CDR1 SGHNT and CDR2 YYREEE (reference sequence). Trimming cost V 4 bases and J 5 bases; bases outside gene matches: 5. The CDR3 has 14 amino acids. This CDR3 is CASSATGRNEKLFF. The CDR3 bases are TGTGCCAGCAGCGCGACAGGGCGGAATGAAAAACTGTTTTTT.

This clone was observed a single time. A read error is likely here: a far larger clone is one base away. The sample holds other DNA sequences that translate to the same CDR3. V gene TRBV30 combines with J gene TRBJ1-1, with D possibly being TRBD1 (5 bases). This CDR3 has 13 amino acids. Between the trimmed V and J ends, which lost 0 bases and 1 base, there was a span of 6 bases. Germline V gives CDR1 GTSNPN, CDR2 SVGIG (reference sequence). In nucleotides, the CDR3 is TGTGCCTGGAGTGTGAGGGGGAACACTGAAGCTTTCTTT. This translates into CAWSVRGNTEAFF.

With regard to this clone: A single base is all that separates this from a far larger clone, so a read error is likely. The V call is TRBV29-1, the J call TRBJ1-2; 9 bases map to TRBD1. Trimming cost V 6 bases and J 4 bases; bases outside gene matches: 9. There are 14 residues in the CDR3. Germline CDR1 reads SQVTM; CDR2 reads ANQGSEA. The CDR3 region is CSVTTGGLGYGYTF. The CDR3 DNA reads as TGCAGCGTGACCACAGGGGGCCTGGGCTATGGCTACACCTTC.

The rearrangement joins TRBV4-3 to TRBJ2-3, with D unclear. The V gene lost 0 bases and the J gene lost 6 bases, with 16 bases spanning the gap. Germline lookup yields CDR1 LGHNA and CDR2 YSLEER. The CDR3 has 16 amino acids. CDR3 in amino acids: CASSQEGPSFSDTQYF. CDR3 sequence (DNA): TGCGCCAGCAGCCAAGAAGGGCCCTCTTTTTCTGATACGCAGTATTTT.

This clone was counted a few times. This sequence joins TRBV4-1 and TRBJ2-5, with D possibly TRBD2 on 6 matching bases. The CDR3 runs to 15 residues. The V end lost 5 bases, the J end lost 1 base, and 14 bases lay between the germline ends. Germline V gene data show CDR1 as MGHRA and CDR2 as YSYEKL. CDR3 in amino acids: CASSGGIRLQETQYF. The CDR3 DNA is TGCGCCAGCAGCGGGGGGATACGTCTCCAAGAGACCCAGTACTTC.